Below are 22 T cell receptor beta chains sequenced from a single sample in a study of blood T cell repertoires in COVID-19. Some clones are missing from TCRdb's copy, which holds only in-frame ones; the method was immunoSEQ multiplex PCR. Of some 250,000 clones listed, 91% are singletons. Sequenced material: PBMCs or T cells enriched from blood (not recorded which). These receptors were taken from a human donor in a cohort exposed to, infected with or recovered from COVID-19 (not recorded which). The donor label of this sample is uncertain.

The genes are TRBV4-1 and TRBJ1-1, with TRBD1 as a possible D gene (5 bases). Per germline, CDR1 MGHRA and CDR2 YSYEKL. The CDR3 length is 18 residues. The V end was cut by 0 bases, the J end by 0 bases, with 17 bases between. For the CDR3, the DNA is TGCGCCAGCAGCCAAGAGGGGCAGGGCTTGCGAATGAACACTGAAGCTTTCTTT. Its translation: CASSQEGQGLRMNTEAFF.

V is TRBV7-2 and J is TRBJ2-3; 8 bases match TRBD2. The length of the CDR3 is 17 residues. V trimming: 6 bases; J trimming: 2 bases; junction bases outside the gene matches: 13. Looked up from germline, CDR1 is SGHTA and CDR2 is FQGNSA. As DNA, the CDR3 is TGTGCCAGCAGACACACGGGGGGGGCGAGATTCACAGATACGCAGTATTTT. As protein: CASRHTGGARFTDTQYF.

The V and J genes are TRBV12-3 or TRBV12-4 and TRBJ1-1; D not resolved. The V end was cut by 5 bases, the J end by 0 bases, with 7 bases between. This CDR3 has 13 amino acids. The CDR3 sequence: CASSTFLNTEAFF. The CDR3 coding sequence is TGTGCCAGCAGTACATTCCTGAACACTGAAGCTTTCTTT.

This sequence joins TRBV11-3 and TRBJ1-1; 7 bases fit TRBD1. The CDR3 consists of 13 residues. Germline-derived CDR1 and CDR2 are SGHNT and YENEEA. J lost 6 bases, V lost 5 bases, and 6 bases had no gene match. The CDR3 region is CASSARQGAEAFF. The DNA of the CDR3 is TGTGCCAGCAGCGCCCGACAGGGTGCTGAAGCTTTCTTT.

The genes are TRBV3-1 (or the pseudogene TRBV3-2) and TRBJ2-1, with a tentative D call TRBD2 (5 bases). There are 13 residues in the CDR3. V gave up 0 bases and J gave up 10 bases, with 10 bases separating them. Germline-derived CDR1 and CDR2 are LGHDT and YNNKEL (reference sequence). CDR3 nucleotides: TGTGCCAGCAGCCAAGAGGGCGGGCGCGAGCAGTTCTTC. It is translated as CASSQEGGREQFF.

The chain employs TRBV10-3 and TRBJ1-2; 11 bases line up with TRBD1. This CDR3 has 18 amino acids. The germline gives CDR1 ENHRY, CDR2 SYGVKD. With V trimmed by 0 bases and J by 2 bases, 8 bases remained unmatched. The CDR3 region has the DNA TGTGCCATCAGTGAGTCAGGGTTTGGACAGGGGGCAAACTATGGCTACACCTTC. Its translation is CAISESGFGQGANYGYTF.

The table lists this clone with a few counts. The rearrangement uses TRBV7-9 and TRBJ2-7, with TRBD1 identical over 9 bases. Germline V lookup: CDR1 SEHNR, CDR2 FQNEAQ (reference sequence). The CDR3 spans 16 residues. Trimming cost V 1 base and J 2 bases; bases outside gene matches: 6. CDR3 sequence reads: CASSLGTGEFTYEQYF. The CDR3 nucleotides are TGTGCCAGCAGCTTAGGGACAGGGGAATTCACCTACGAGCAGTACTTC.

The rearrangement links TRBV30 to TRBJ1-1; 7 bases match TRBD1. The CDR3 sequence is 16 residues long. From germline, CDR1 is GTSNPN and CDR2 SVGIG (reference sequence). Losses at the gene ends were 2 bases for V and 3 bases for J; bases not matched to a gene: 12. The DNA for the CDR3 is TGTGCCTGGAGTTTCTTACTTGACAGGGAGGACACTGAAGCTTTCTTT. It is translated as CAWSFLLDREDTEAFF.

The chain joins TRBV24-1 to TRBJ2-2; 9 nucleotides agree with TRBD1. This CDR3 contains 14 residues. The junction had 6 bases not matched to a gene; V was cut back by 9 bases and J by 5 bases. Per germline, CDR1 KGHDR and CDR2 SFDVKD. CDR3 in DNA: TGTGCCACCGAGGGACAGGGAGGGACCGGGGAGCTGTTTTTT. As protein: CATEGQGGTGELFF.

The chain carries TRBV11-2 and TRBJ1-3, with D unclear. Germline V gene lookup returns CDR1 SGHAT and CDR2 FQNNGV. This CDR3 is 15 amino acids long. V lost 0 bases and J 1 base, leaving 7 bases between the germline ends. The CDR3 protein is CASSLDFGSGNTIYF. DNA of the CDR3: TGTGCCAGCAGCTTAGATTTCGGGTCTGGAAACACCATATATTTT.

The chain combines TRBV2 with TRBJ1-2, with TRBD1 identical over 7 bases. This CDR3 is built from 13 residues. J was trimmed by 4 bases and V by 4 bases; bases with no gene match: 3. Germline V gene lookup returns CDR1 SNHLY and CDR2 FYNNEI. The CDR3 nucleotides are TGTGCCAGCAGTGCGGGACAGTCCTATGGCTACACCTTC. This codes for CASSAGQSYGYTF. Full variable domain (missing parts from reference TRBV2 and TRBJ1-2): EPEVTQTPSHQVTQMGQEVILRCVPISNHLYFYWYRQILGQKVEFLVSFYNNEISEKSEIFDDQFSVERPDGSNFTLKIRSTKLEDSAMYFCASSAGQSYGYTFGSGTRLTVV.

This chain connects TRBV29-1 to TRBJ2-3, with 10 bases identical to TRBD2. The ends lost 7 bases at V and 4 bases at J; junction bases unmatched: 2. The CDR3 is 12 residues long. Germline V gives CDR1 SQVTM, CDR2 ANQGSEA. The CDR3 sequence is CSAAGGADTQYF. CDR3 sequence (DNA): TGCAGCGCAGCGGGGGGGGCAGATACGCAGTATTTT.

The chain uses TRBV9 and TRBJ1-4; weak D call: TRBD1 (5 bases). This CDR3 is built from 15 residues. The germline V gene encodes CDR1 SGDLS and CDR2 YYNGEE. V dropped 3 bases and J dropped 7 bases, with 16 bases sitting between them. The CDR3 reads CASSETPGKGEKLFF. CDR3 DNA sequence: TGTGCCAGCAGCGAGACCCCAGGGAAGGGTGAAAAACTGTTTTTT.

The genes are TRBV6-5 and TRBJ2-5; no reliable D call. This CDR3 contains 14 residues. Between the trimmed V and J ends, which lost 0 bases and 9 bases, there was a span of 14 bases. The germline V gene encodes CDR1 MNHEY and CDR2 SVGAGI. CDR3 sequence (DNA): TGTGCCAGCAGTTACTCGGGCAGCCGCCGAGCCCAGTACTTC. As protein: CASSYSGSRRAQYF.

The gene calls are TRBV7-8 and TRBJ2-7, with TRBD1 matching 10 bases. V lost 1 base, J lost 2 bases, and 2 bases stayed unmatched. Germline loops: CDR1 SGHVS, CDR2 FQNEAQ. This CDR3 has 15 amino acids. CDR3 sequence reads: CASSLGGQGAYEQYF. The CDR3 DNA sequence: TGTGCCAGCAGCTTAGGAGGACAGGGGGCCTACGAGCAGTACTTC.

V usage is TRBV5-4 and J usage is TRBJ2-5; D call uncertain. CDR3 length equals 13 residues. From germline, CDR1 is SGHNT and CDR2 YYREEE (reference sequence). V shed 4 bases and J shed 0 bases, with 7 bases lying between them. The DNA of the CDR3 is TGTGCCAGCAGCGCCCGAGACCAAGAGACCCAGTACTTC. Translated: CASSARDQETQYF.

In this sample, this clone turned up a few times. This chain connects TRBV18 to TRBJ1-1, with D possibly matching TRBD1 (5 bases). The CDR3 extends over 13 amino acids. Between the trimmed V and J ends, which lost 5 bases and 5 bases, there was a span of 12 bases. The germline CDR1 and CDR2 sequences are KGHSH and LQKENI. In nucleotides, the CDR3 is TGTGCCAGCTCAGAACAACACAGGACTGAAGCTTTCTTT. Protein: CASSEQHRTEAFF. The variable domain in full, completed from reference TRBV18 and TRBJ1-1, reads NAGVMQNPRHLVRRRGQEARLRCSPMKGHSHVYWYRQLPEEGLKFMVYLQKENIIDESGMPKERFSAEFPKEGPSILRIQQVVRGDSAAYFCASSEQHRTEAFFGQGTRLTVV.

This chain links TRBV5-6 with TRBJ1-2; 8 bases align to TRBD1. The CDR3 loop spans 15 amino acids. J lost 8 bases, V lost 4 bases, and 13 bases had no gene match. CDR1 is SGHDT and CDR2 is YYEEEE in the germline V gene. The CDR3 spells CASSPDLQGGRGYTF. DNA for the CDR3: TGTGCCAGCAGCCCGGATCTACAGGGGGGAAGGGGCTACACCTTC.

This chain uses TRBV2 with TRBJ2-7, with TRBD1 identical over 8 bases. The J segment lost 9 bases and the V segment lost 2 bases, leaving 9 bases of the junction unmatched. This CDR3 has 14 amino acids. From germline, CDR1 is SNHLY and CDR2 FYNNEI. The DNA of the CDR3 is TGTGCCAGCAGTGAAACCGGACAGGGTTTAGGGCAGTACTTC. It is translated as CASSETGQGLGQYF.

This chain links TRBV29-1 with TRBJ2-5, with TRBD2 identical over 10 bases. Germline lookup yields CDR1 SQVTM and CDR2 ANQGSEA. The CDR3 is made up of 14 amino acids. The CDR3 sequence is CSVPLAGVLETQYF. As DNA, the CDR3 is TGCAGTGTACCCCTAGCGGGGGTATTAGAGACCCAGTACTTC.

The CDR3 protein is CASSRGLPNTGELFF. The CDR3 DNA reads as TGTGCCAGTAGTAGGGGACTACCGAACACCGGGGAGCTGTTTTTT. The rearrangement joins TRBV19 to TRBJ2-2; TRBD2 aligns across 7 bases. CDR3 size: 15 residues. Looked up from germline, CDR1 is LNHDA and CDR2 is SQIVND (reference sequence). J gave up 0 bases and V 4 bases, and 2 bases lay outside the gene matches.

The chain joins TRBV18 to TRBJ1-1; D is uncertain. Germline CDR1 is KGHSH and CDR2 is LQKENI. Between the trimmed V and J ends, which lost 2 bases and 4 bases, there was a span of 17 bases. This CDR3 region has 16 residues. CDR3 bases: TGTGCCAGCTCACCATCTCTAGGAGATGTAGGCACTGAAGCTTTCTTT. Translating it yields CASSPSLGDVGTEAFF.